These 22 T cell receptor beta chains came from one sample sequenced in a study of blood T cell repertoires in COVID-19. Sequencing was performed with immunoSEQ multiplex PCR; in TCRdb, only in-frame clones are kept and a portion is missing. The sample carries approximately 140,000 clones, about four fifths recorded once. Sample: peripheral blood. Receptor source: a human donor in a cohort sampled during active COVID-19.

The chain links TRBV19 to TRBJ2-7, with 7 nucleotides matching TRBD2. Germline CDR1 and CDR2: LNHDA and SQIVND (reference sequence). The CDR3 sequence is 16 residues long. Losses at the gene ends were 3 bases for V and 3 bases for J; bases not matched to a gene: 11. In DNA form, the CDR3 reads TGTGCCAGTAGTATGCGAGGGGCTAGCGGAAGCTACGAGCAGTACTTC. Its protein is CASSMRGASGSYEQYF.

The chain couples TRBV19 to TRBJ2-3; TRBD2 matches at 11 bases. Per the germline V gene, CDR1 is LNHDA and CDR2 is SQIVND (reference sequence). This CDR3 is 16 amino acids long. Trimming at V came to 3 bases and at J to 0 bases, leaving 2 bases not matched to a gene. In DNA form, the CDR3 reads TGTGCCAGTAGTATGAGGACTAGCGGGAGCACAGATACGCAGTATTTT. Its protein is CASSMRTSGSTDTQYF.

V is TRBV27 and J is TRBJ1-4, with unresolved D. V was clipped by 3 bases and J by 8 bases, with 10 bases between them. Germline V gives CDR1 MNHEY, CDR2 SMNVEV (reference sequence). The CDR3 runs to 13 residues. The CDR3, as DNA: TGTGCCAGCAGTTTCCTCTCGCGAGAAAAACTGTTTTTT. It codes for CASSFLSREKLFF.

The rearrangement joins TRBV5-4 to TRBJ2-2, with no clear D. Per germline, CDR1 SGHNT and CDR2 YYREEE (reference sequence). The V end was cut by 1 base, the J end by 4 bases, with 8 bases between. This CDR3 has 14 residues. CDR3 coding DNA: TGTGCCAGCAGCTTGCGTAGCACCACCGGGGAGCTGTTTTTT. It specifies CASSLRSTTGELFF.

The CDR3: CASRSTPSSYNEQFF. The CDR3 bases are TGCGCCAGCCGATCGACTCCTAGCTCCTACAATGAGCAGTTCTTC. The rearrangement links TRBV5-1 to TRBJ2-1; no clear D. This CDR3 contains 15 residues. The V end was cut by 7 bases, the J end by 0 bases, with 14 bases between. From germline, CDR1 is SGHRS and CDR2 YFSETQ.

The rearrangement uses TRBV27 and TRBJ1-1; the D gene is possibly TRBD1 (5 bases). The V and J ends lost 6 bases and 4 bases respectively, with 21 bases between them. The CDR3 loop spans 16 amino acids. Germline assignment: CDR1 MNHEY and CDR2 SMNVEV (reference sequence). The DNA for the CDR3 is TGTGCCAGCAGCCCTCAAGGAGGGGTGAGGGGCACTGAAGCTTTCTTT. Translated: CASSPQGGVRGTEAFF.

This clone showed up just a few times. This chain joins TRBV5-6 and TRBJ2-3, with D perhaps TRBD2 (5 bases). The germline V gene encodes CDR1 SGHDT and CDR2 YYEEEE. The CDR3 totals 16 residues. With 4 bases removed from V and 6 bases from J, the gap between germline ends came to 21 bases. The DNA of the CDR3 is TGTGCCAGCAGCAGGCGTCTAAGCGGTGACCGGGATACGCAGTATTTT. This encodes CASSRRLSGDRDTQYF.

This chain joins TRBV9 and TRBJ2-7; the match to TRBD2 covers 10 bases. The CDR3 runs 15 residues. Germline values: CDR1 SGDLS, CDR2 YYNGEE. V dropped 4 bases and J dropped 4; count of bases not matched to a gene: 8. The CDR3 sequence is CASSSDTSGTYEQYF. CDR3 bases: TGTGCCAGCAGCTCCGACACTAGCGGGACGTACGAGCAGTACTTC.

This chain connects TRBV5-1 to TRBJ2-2, with D possibly matching TRBD1 (5 bases). V gave up 5 bases and J gave up 4 bases, with 15 bases separating them. Germline V gene data show CDR1 as SGHRS and CDR2 as YFSETQ. CDR3 length equals 15 residues. Here the CDR3 reads CASSMTASTTGELFF. The DNA of the CDR3 is TGCGCCAGCAGTATGACAGCGTCGACCACCGGGGAGCTGTTTTTT. Complete variable domain (other parts from reference TRBV5-1 and TRBJ2-2): KAGVTQTPRYLIKTRGQQVTLSCSPISGHRSVSWYQQTPGQGLQFLFEYFSETQRNKGNFPGRFSGRQFSNSRSEMNVSTLELGDSALYLCASSMTASTTGELFFGEGSRLTVL.

V and J are TRBV18 and TRBJ1-2; unclear D gene. This CDR3 is 12 amino acids long. The germline V gene encodes CDR1 KGHSH and CDR2 LQKENI. V shed 2 bases and J shed 6 bases, with 7 bases lying between them. In DNA, the CDR3 is TGTGCCAGCTCACCATTGCAGGATGGCTACACCTTC. As protein: CASSPLQDGYTF.

This chain joins TRBV11-1 and TRBJ2-1; 8 positions match TRBD2. Germline V gene sequence: CDR1 SGHAT, CDR2 FQDESV (reference sequence). This CDR3 is 14 amino acids long. V lost 4 bases, J lost 6 bases, and 5 bases stayed unmatched. The CDR3 region is CASSWTSSINEQFF. The CDR3 DNA follows: TGTGCCAGCAGCTGGACTAGCTCAATCAATGAGCAGTTCTTC.

This sequence joins TRBV5-1 and TRBJ2-7; 7 bases are a match to TRBD2. Germline V gene lookup returns CDR1 SGHRS and CDR2 YFSETQ. The trim removed 1 base at V and 3 bases at J, leaving 7 bases unmatched. The CDR3 has 15 amino acids. The CDR3 region has the DNA TGCGCCAGCAGCTTGCGCGGGAGAGGAGACTACGAGCAGTACTTC. This encodes CASSLRGRGDYEQYF.

This chain uses TRBV19 with TRBJ2-7; 13 nucleotides agree with TRBD2. Germline V gene sequence: CDR1 LNHDA, CDR2 SQIVND (reference sequence). The CDR3 is 15 residues long. The V segment lost 1 base and the J segment 3 bases; nucleotides outside the gene matches: 0. CDR3 DNA sequence: TGTGCCAGTAGTATAGGGACTAGCGGGAGCTACGAGCAGTACTTC. The encoded protein is CASSIGTSGSYEQYF.

This rearrangement joins TRBV7-8 to TRBJ1-4; D not certain. The CDR3 is 14 residues long. The V end was cut by 7 bases, the J end by 1 base, with 10 bases between. Germline V lookup: CDR1 SGHVS, CDR2 FQNEAQ. The CDR3 protein is CASTGRGTNEKLFF. In DNA, the CDR3 is TGTGCCAGCACCGGCCGGGGAACTAATGAAAAACTGTTTTTT.

This clone was observed a few times. The chain recombines TRBV2 with TRBJ1-1, with 9 bases that match TRBD1. Germline loops: CDR1 SNHLY, CDR2 FYNNEI. CDR3 length: 14 residues. The V gene end was trimmed by 1 base and the J gene end by 7 bases; junction bases not matched to a gene: 4. The CDR3 nucleotides are TGTGCCAGCAGTGAAGGGGGGGACAGGGATGAAGCTTTCTTT. Amino acid sequence: CASSEGGDRDEAFF. Drawing the rest from reference TRBV2 and TRBJ1-1, the complete variable domain is EPEVTQTPSHQVTQMGQEVILRCVPISNHLYFYWYRQILGQKVEFLVSFYNNEISEKSEIFDDQFSVERPDGSNFTLKIRSTKLEDSAMYFCASSEGGDRDEAFFGQGTRLTVV.

The V call is TRBV6-5, the J call TRBJ1-1; unclear D gene. The CDR3 extends over 13 amino acids. Trimming removed 6 bases from V and 1 base from J, with 9 bases in between. The germline V gene encodes CDR1 MNHEY and CDR2 SVGAGI. Here the CDR3 reads CASRLTENTEAFF. The DNA of the CDR3 is TGTGCCAGCAGACTTACAGAGAACACTGAAGCTTTCTTT.

The rearrangement uses TRBV4-3 and TRBJ1-2; no reliable D call. The CDR3 consists of 15 residues. Germline V gene data show CDR1 as LGHNA and CDR2 as YSLEER. Trimming removed 0 bases from V and 5 bases from J, with 13 bases in between. The CDR3 DNA reads TGCGCCAGCAGCCAAGAGGGTCGGACTCCATATGGCTACACCTTC. Translating gives CASSQEGRTPYGYTF.

The gene calls are TRBV11-2 and TRBJ2-2, with 7 bases lining up with TRBD2. The length of the CDR3 is 16 residues. Per the germline V gene, CDR1 is SGHAT and CDR2 is FQNNGV. V lost 1 base, J lost 2 bases, and 4 bases stayed unmatched. The CDR3 DNA reads as TGTGCCAGCAGCTTAGTGCGGGACTATAACACCGGGGAGCTGTTTTTT. Protein: CASSLVRDYNTGELFF.

V is TRBV19 and J is TRBJ2-1; perhaps TRBD2 as D (6 bases). Germline V gene sequence: CDR1 LNHDA, CDR2 SQIVND (reference sequence). The CDR3 is 16 amino acids. V lost 0 bases and J lost 3, with 12 bases in between. CDR3 nucleotides: TGTGCCAGTAGTATAGAAGGCGGGATCCGCTACAATGAGCAGTTCTTC. It is translated as CASSIEGGIRYNEQFF.

This chain links TRBV24-1 with TRBJ2-7; 7 bases are a match to TRBD1. The germline CDR1 and CDR2 sequences are KGHDR and SFDVKD. V trimming: 3 bases; J trimming: 2 bases; junction bases outside the gene matches: 6. This CDR3 is 15 amino acids long. CDR3 sequence: CATSDPRDRTYEQYF. Written as DNA, the CDR3 is TGTGCCACCAGTGATCCCCGGGACAGAACCTACGAGCAGTACTTC.

J is TRBJ1-2 and V is TRBV5-1, with 9 positions matching TRBD1. With 3 bases clipped from V and 2 bases from J, the junction kept 2 bases outside the gene matches. Germline V CDR1 and CDR2: SGHRS, YFSETQ. The CDR3 loop spans 14 amino acids. DNA of the CDR3: TGCGCCAGCAGCTGGGACAGGGCCAACTATGGCTACACCTTC. It is translated as CASSWDRANYGYTF.

This clone has only a few counts. V gene TRBV3-1 (or the pseudogene TRBV3-2) combines with J gene TRBJ2-2, with TRBD1 matching 7 bases. The trim removed 8 bases at V and 4 bases at J, leaving 4 bases unmatched. CDR1 is LGHDT, CDR2 YNNKEL, per germline (reference sequence). CDR3 length: 13 amino acids. CDR3 loop: CASRQGRTGELFF. Here the CDR3 DNA reads TGTGCCAGCCGACAGGGACGCACCGGGGAGCTGTTTTTT.